This T cell receptor beta chain was recovered during a study of early T cells in non-severe SARS-CoV-2 infection (dated by TCRdb to the early 2020s). Describing the broader study: Bulk RNA from unsorted whole blood was used for TCR sequencing, so alpha and beta chains could not be paired.

Set within a cohort of healthcare workers in London, UK, this nested case-control study involved weekly PCR testing of nasopharyngeal swabs along with blood sampling. Healthcare workers were recruited during the week of the UK lockdown, between 23 and 31 March 2020, and followed weekly for up to 16 weeks. General findings and caveats noted by the study authors: Matching against VDJdb was skewed toward anti-spike CD8 responses, likely underestimated virus-specific expansions, and missed private and CD4 specificities.

The receptor library was made with 5' RACE. The sequencer listed for this sample is NextSeq 500. In the TCR library protocol, unique molecular identifiers were attached to individual cDNA molecules to correct for PCR bias and sequencing error. Both TCR alpha and beta chains were sequenced, and tight co-correlation was observed between alpha and beta sequence abundances in each sample. The study's own analysis went as follows. Decombinator V4 was used to annotate the V gene, J gene and CDR3 of the TCR sequences. TCRs were defined as expanded if a significant change between any two time points was detected under a Poisson model with p below 0.0001. TCR abundances were normalised to the total number of TCRs sequenced in each sample and reported as counts per million. TRAV1-2 paired with TRAJ12, TRAJ20 or TRAJ33 defined MAIT TCRs, while TRAV10 paired with TRAJ18 defined iNKT TCRs. VDJdb, accessed 1 November 2021, was searched for CMV, EBV and SARS-CoV-2 annotated TCRs, with TCRs annotated for multiple antigens excluded. TCRdb reprocessed the public reads (quality trimming at Q25 with fastp, clone calling with MiXCR) and kept in-frame beta chains. Every entry covers one CDR3 protein and lists the most common genes and DNA from its rows. None of the V and J calls come from the authors' own analysis; TCRdb made them. The sample table lists some 30,000 distinct CDR3 sequences, around 5% of them with a count of one. The ten largest make up roughly 2.5% of the sample.

From a lookup of the germline V gene, CDR1 and CDR2 are MNHEY and SVGEGT. V is trimmed back by 5 bases and J by 7 bases, and the junction contains 4 bases that no gene match accounts for. The CDR3, from cysteine to phenylalanine, totals 12 residues. Solely the CDR3 DNA is kept, with 36 bases framed from the first base. With regard to this clonotype: Its recognized antigen is unknown. No much larger clone exists at a distance of one base, and base qualities are not known.

The sequence joins TRBV6-2 or TRBV6-3 to TRBJ2-7; TRBD1 lines up with 8 middle nucleotides. The TCR comes from an adult who was a healthcare worker with PCR-confirmed SARS-CoV-2 infection or an uninfected control (not recorded which). The material sequenced was whole blood. The nucleotide sequence is TGTGCCAGCAGTACGACAGGGGTGGAGCAGTACTTC. This codes for CASSTTGVEQYF.